Shown below are 6 T cell receptor beta chains from a single sample sequenced in a study of cytomegalovirus exposure and HLA in healthy donors. The PCR used 60 Vbeta and 13 Jbeta primers. TCRdb keeps only in-frame clones here, not all; method: immunoSEQ multiplex PCR. The sample holds more than 85,000 clones; approximately 80% are singletons and the top ten take around 5.9%. Material: PBMCs. The receptors derive from a man aged 30-40 years in good health and CMV-seropositive.

The chain uses TRBV29-1 and TRBJ2-3; TRBD2 might be the D (6 bases). The CDR3 is made up of 13 amino acids. The V gene lost 3 bases and the J gene lost 1 base, with 8 bases spanning the gap. In germline, CDR1 is SQVTM, CDR2 ANQGSEA. For the CDR3, the DNA is TGCAGCGTTGATGGAGGGGGCACAGATACGCAGTATTTT. Translated: CSVDGGGTDTQYF.

The rearrangement uses TRBV5-1 and TRBJ2-2; D ambiguous. CDR1 SGHRS and CDR2 YFSETQ come from the germline V gene. This CDR3 region has 19 residues. Trimming shortened V by 0 bases and J by 4 bases, and 22 bases separated the two germline ends. CDR3 amino acids: CASSLDLLLSGSGTGELFF. The CDR3 coding sequence is TGCGCCAGCAGCTTGGATCTTCTATTATCAGGTTCCGGCACCGGGGAGCTGTTTTTT.

This sequence joins TRBV2 and TRBJ2-7; D is perhaps TRBD2 (5 bases). CDR1 and CDR2 (germline): SNHLY, FYNNEI. There are 11 residues in the CDR3. V was trimmed by 8 bases and J by 2 bases, leaving 7 bases between them. CDR3 DNA sequence: TGTGCCAGCTCCGGGGCCTACGAGCAGTACTTC. Its translation: CASSGAYEQYF.

The CDR3 bases are TGTGCCAGCAGCCCTCTAGTGGCCGGGAATGAGCAGTTCTTC. It yields the protein CASSPLVAGNEQFF. The chain couples TRBV7-2 to TRBJ2-1; D call uncertain. Germline V gene lookup returns CDR1 SGHTA and CDR2 FQGNSA. CDR3 length equals 14 residues. V was clipped by 5 bases and J by 7 bases, with 15 bases between them.

In its sample, this clone was seen a few times. This sequence joins TRBV5-6 and TRBJ2-4; the match to TRBD1 covers 8 bases. Trimming took 2 bases from V and 12 from J; bases not matched to a gene: 10. CDR3 length: 14 residues. CDR1 and CDR2 from the germline V gene are SGHDT and YYEEEE. CDR3 region: CASSFGQGLNHQYF. The CDR3, as DNA: TGTGCCAGCAGCTTCGGACAGGGTCTCAACCATCAGTACTTC.

This CDR3 reads CASSALPSGTRAPKGGELFF. The CDR3 DNA is TGTGCCAGCAGCGCGTTACCTTCCGGGACTAGGGCCCCGAAAGGGGGGGAGCTGTTTTTT. The rearrangement links TRBV9 to TRBJ2-2, with TRBD2 identical over 8 bases. Germline V gene data show CDR1 as SGDLS and CDR2 as YYNGEE. V lost 3 bases, J lost 8 bases, and 24 bases stayed unmatched. The CDR3 contains 20 residues.